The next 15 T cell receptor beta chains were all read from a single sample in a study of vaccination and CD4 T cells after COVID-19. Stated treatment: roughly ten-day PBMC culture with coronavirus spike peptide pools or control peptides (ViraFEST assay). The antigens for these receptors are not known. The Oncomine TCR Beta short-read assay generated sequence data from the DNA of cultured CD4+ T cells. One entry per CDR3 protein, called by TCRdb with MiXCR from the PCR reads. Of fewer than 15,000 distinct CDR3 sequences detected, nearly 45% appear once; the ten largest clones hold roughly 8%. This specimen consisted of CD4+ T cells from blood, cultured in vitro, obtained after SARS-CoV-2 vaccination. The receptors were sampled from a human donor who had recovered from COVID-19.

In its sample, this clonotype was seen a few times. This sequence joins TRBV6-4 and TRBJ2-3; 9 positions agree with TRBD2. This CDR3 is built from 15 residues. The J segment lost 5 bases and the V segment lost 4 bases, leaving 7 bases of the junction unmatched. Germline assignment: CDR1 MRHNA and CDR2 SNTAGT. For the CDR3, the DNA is TGTGCCAGCAGTGTCGAGACTAGCGGTCAAGATACGCAGTATTTT. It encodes CASSVETSGQDTQYF.

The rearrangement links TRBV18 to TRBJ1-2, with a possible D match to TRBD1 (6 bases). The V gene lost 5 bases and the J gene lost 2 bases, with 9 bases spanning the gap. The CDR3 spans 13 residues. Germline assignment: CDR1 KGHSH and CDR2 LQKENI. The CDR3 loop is CASSEDRNYGYTF. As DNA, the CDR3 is TGTGCCAGCTCAGAGGACAGAAACTATGGCTACACCTTC. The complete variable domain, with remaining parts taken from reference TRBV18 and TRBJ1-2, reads NAGVMQNPRHLVRRRGQEARLRCSPMKGHSHVYWYRQLPEEGLKFMVYLQKENIIDESGMPKERFSAEFPKEGPSILRIQQVVRGDSAAYFCASSEDRNYGYTFGSGTRLTVV.

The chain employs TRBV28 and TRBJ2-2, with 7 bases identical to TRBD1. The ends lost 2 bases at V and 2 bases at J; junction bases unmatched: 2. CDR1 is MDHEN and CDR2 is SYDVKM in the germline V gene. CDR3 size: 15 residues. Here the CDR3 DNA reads TGTGCCAGCAGTTTAGAGGGGGCCAACACCGGGGAGCTGTTTTTT. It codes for CASSLEGANTGELFF.

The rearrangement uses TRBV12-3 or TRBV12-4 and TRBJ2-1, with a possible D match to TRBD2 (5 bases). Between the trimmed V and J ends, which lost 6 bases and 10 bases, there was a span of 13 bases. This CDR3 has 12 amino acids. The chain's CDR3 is CASSREFGEQFF. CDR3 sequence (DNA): TGTGCCAGCAGCCGGGAATTTGGGGAGCAGTTCTTC.

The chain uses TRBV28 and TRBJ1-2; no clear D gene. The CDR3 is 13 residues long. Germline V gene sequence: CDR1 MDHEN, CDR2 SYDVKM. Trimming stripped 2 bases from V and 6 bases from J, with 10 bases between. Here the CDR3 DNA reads TGTGCCAGCAGTTTAGAACAGCACGATGGCTACACCTTC. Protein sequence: CASSLEQHDGYTF.

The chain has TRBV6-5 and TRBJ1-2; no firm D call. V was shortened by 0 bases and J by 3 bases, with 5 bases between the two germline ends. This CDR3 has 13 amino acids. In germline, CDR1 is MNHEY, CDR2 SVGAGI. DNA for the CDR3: TGTGCCAGCAGTTACTCCCGCGACTATGGCTACACCTTC. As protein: CASSYSRDYGYTF.

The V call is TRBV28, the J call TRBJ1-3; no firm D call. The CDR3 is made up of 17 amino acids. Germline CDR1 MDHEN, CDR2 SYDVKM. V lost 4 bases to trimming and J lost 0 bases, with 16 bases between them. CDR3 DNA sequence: TGTGCCAGCAGTTGGACCCGAGGGAGCAGCTCTGGAAACACCATATATTTT. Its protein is CASSWTRGSSSGNTIYF.

The CDR3 bases are TGTGCCATCGGTGCCACCAGGGGATCGAACACCGGGGAGCTGTTTTTT. The encoded protein is CAIGATRGSNTGELFF. The chain couples TRBV10-3 to TRBJ2-2; D possibly corresponds to TRBD1 (6 bases). Germline V lookup: CDR1 ENHRY, CDR2 SYGVKD. V was cut by 8 bases and J by 0 bases, with 16 bases left in between. This CDR3 is built from 16 residues.

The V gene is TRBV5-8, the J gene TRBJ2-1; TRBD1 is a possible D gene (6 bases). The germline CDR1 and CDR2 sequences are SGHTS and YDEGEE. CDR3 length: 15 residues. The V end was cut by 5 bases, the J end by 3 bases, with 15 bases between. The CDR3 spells CASRPLGARYNEQFF. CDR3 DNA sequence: TGTGCCAGCAGACCTCTGGGGGCTCGCTACAATGAGCAGTTCTTC.

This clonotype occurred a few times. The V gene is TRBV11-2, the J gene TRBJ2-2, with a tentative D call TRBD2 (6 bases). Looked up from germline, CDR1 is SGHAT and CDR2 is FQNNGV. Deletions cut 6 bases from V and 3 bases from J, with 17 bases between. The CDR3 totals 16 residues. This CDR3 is CASSTSGGTYTGELFF. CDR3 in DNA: TGTGCCAGCAGTACCTCGGGCGGGACTTACACCGGGGAGCTGTTTTTT.

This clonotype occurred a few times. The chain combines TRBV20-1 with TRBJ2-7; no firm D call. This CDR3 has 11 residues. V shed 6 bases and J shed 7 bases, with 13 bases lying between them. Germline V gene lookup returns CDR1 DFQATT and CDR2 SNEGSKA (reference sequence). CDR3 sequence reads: CSARWGDEQYF. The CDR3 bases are TGCAGTGCGAGGTGGGGTGATGAGCAGTACTTC.

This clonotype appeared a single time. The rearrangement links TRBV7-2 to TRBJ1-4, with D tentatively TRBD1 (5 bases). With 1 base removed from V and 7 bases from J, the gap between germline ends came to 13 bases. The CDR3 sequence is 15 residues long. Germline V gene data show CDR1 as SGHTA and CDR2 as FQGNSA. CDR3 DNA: TGTGCCAGCAGCTTAGTAGCTGGGGCCGGTGAAAAACTGTTTTTT. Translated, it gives CASSLVAGAGEKLFF.

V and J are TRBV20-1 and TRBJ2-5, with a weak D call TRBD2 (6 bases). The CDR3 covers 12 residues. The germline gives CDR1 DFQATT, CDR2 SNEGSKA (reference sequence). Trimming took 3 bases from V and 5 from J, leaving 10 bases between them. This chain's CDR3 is CSASRRGETQYF. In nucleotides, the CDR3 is TGCAGTGCTAGCCGCCGGGGGGAGACCCAGTACTTC.

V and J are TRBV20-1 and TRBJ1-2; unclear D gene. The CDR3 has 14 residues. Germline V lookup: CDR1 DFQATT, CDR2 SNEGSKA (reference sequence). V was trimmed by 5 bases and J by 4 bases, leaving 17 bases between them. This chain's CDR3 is CSAAGERSSYGYTF. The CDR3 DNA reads TGCAGTGCTGCCGGAGAAAGGAGCAGCTATGGCTACACCTTC.

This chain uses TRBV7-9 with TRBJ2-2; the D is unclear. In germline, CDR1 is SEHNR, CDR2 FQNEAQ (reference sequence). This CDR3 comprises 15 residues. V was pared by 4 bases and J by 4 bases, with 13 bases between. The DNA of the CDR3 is TGTGCCAGCAGCTCACGCCACCCCGCCACCGGGGAGCTGTTTTTT. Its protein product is CASSSRHPATGELFF.